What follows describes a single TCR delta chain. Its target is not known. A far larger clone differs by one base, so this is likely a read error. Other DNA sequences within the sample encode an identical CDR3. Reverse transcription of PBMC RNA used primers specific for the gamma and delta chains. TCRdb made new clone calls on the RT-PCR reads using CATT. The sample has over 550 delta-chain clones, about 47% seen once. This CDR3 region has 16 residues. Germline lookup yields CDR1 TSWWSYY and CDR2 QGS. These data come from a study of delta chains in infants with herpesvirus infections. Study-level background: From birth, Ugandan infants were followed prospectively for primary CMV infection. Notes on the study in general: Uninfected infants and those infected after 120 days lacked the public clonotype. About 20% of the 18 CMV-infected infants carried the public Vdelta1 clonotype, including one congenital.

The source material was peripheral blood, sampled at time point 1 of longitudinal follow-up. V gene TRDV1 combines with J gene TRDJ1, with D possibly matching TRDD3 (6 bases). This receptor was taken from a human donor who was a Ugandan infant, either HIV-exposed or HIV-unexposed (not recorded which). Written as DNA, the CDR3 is TGTGCTCTTGGGGAAGGATATAGGGATAAAGGGAATAAACTTATCTTT. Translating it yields CALGEGYRDKGNKLIF.